This paragraph covers one T cell receptor (beta chain) sequence. Those who participated ranged in age from roughly 18 to 90 years and resided in under 25 US areas. All exposed participants met a person with COVID-19 within 2 weeks before entering the study. The data stem from a study of blood T cell repertoires in COVID-19. The CDR3 loop spans 14 amino acids. With 4 bases removed from V and 5 bases from J, the gap between germline ends came to 12 bases. The germline V gene encodes CDR1 SGHDT and CDR2 YYEEEE. Source study methods: Amplification with reference gene primers provided the estimates of nucleated cell counts. TCRdb keeps only in-frame clones here, not all; method: immunoSEQ multiplex PCR. The D gene and trimming were derived from the DNA, and the V and J assignments and clone size from that table. Altogether a few hundred thousand clones are present, about 90% being singletons, with the ten largest covering less than 3%.

The origin of this receptor is a woman between 50 and 59 years old who had been exposed to COVID-19. This chain uses TRBV5-6 with TRBJ1-4; tentatively, D is TRBD1 (5 bases). Sequencing used PBMCs or T cells enriched from blood (not recorded which). Here the CDR3 reads CASSISGWNEKLFF. The CDR3 nucleotides are TGTGCCAGCAGCATTTCAGGGTGGAATGAAAAACTGTTTTTT. The variable domain in full, completed from reference TRBV5-6 and TRBJ1-4, reads DAGVTQSPTHLIKTRGQQVTLRCSPKSGHDTVSWYQQALGQGPQFIFQYYEEEERQRGNFPDRFSGHQFPNYSSELNVNALLLGDSALYLCASSISGWNEKLFFGSGTQLSVL.